The 12 T cell receptor beta chains reported below all come from one sample, sequenced in a study of blood T cell repertoires in COVID-19. Clones were read by immunoSEQ multiplex PCR, and TCRdb kept only the in-frame ones, dropping some. Counted here are around 78,000 clones, around 90% occurring once; the ten biggest clones make up roughly 6%. The sequenced sample was peripheral blood. The receptors stem from a man aged 50-59 years with active COVID-19.

The chain couples TRBV19 to TRBJ1-1; tentative D call: TRBD1 (6 bases). Germline V gene lookup returns CDR1 LNHDA and CDR2 SQIVND (reference sequence). Trimming removed 5 bases from V and 0 bases from J, with 13 bases in between. The CDR3 runs 15 residues. CDR3 DNA sequence: TGTGCCAGTAGTGGAACCGGGACACTGAACACTGAAGCTTTCTTT. Its protein product is CASSGTGTLNTEAFF.

This clone has only one observation. V gene TRBV28 combines with J gene TRBJ1-2; no definite D call. V was pared by 2 bases and J by 3 bases, with 10 bases between. Germline CDR1 reads MDHEN; CDR2 reads SYDVKM. The CDR3 has 14 residues. CDR3: CASSLPRTYYGYTF. As DNA, the CDR3 is TGTGCCAGCAGTTTACCCAGGACTTACTATGGCTACACCTTC.

This clone appeared a single time. The chain carries TRBV5-1 and TRBJ2-3, with D tentatively TRBD2 (6 bases). V shed 4 bases and J shed 6 bases, with 15 bases lying between them. CDR1 and CDR2 from the germline V gene are SGHRS and YFSETQ. The CDR3 loop spans 14 amino acids. CDR3 DNA: TGCGCCAGCAGCCGGGGTAGCGGAGAGGATACGCAGTATTTT. It yields the protein CASSRGSGEDTQYF.

This chain connects TRBV6-2 or TRBV6-3 to TRBJ2-5; 10 bases are a match to TRBD1. Germline V lookup: CDR1 MNHEY, CDR2 SVGEGT. Trimming took 2 bases from V and 5 from J; bases not matched to a gene: 5. There are 15 residues in the CDR3. The CDR3 is CASSYAGQGPETQYF. CDR3 sequence (DNA): TGTGCCAGCAGTTACGCGGGACAGGGGCCCGAGACCCAGTACTTC.

The rearrangement joins TRBV7-2 to TRBJ1-2, with D hard to call. V gave up 0 bases and J gave up 0 bases, with 8 bases separating them. The germline V gene encodes CDR1 SGHTA and CDR2 FQGNSA. The CDR3 runs to 15 residues. CDR3 residues: CASSLALGANYGYTF. The CDR3 nucleotides read TGTGCCAGCAGCTTAGCGCTCGGTGCTAACTATGGCTACACCTTC.

The rearrangement joins TRBV7-2 to TRBJ2-2, with TRBD1 matching over 8 bases. The length of the CDR3 is 15 residues. Germline V lookup: CDR1 SGHTA, CDR2 FQGNSA. The trim removed 4 bases at V and 4 bases at J, leaving 5 bases unmatched. As DNA, the CDR3 is TGTGCCAGCAGCTACCTACAGGGGGGCACCGGGGAGCTGTTTTTT. Residues: CASSYLQGGTGELFF.

This clone was detected only once. The rearrangement joins TRBV3-1 (or the pseudogene TRBV3-2) to TRBJ2-7; 8 nucleotides agree with TRBD2. After removal of 4 bases from V and 7 bases from J, the junction contained 3 bases not matched to a gene. Germline CDR1 LGHDT, CDR2 YNNKEL (reference sequence). There are 12 residues in the CDR3. CDR3: CASSLTGGEQYF. For the CDR3, the DNA is TGTGCCAGCAGCCTCACGGGGGGGGAGCAGTACTTC.

The J gene is TRBJ2-5, the V gene TRBV5-4; TRBD2 might be the D (5 bases). Trimming pared 3 bases from V and 4 bases from J, leaving 13 bases between. The CDR3 has 14 residues. Per germline, CDR1 SGHNT and CDR2 YYREEE (reference sequence). CDR3 residues: CASSSRVMGETQYF. The DNA of the CDR3 is TGTGCCAGCAGCTCGAGGGTGATGGGAGAGACCCAGTACTTC. Variable domain in full (rest from reference TRBV5-4 and TRBJ2-5): ETGVTQSPTHLIKTRGQQVTLRCSSQSGHNTVSWYQQALGQGPQFIFQYYREEENGRGNFPPRFSGLQFPNYSSELNVNALELDDSALYLCASSSRVMGETQYFGPGTRLLVL.

The chain recombines TRBV3-1 (or the pseudogene TRBV3-2) with TRBJ1-1, with TRBD1 matching 10 bases. Germline-derived CDR1 and CDR2 are LGHDT and YNNKEL (reference sequence). J lost 7 bases, V lost 0 bases, and 8 bases had no gene match. CDR3 length: 16 amino acids. The CDR3 region is CASSQDLRQGAGEAFF. DNA for the CDR3: TGTGCCAGCAGCCAAGATCTCCGACAGGGGGCGGGTGAAGCTTTCTTT.

The chain recombines TRBV19 with TRBJ1-5, with TRBD1 identical over 7 bases. Germline V gene sequence: CDR1 LNHDA, CDR2 SQIVND (reference sequence). The CDR3 contains 15 residues. The J segment lost 5 bases and the V segment lost 6 bases, leaving 10 bases of the junction unmatched. The CDR3: CASRKRQGPDQPQHF. The CDR3 coding sequence is TGTGCCAGTAGAAAGCGACAGGGCCCTGATCAGCCCCAGCATTTT.

This chain connects TRBV6-5 to TRBJ1-5; 10 bases are shared with TRBD1. This CDR3 has 15 residues. Germline CDR1 MNHEY, CDR2 SVGAGI. The V segment lost 6 bases and the J segment 6 bases; nucleotides outside the gene matches: 8. DNA for the CDR3: TGTGCCAGCAGGAACGGACAGGGGGGAACTCAGCCCCAGCATTTT. This codes for CASRNGQGGTQPQHF.

The chain has TRBV28 and TRBJ1-2, with no clear D. V shed 2 bases and J shed 2 bases, with 12 bases lying between them. The CDR3 length is 15 residues. Per the germline V gene, CDR1 is MDHEN and CDR2 is SYDVKM. The CDR3: CASSLEVRRNYGYTF. DNA of the CDR3: TGTGCCAGCAGTTTAGAGGTCAGACGGAACTATGGCTACACCTTC.